This T cell receptor (beta chain) stems from a study of beta chain features in type 1 diabetes. Study-wide points: Researchers report that Type 1 diabetes patients had moderately but significantly shorter TCRB CDR3s across all four CD4+ subsets. Patients and controls would share equally any PCR tilt toward shorter templates.

TCRB transcripts that were expressed got sequenced, as all of the isolated RNA had been reverse transcribed. Clones were sequenced by immunoSEQ multiplex PCR, and TCRdb holds only the in-frame ones, with some missing. The sample has just over 600,000 clones; around 16% are singletons. In the case of this clone: Its antigen is unidentified.

This CDR3 spans 14 amino acids. CDR1 is SGHNT, CDR2 YYREEE, per germline (reference sequence). V shed 4 bases and J shed 5 bases, with 12 bases lying between them. This receptor was taken from a man in his late teens or twenties in good health. The chain uses TRBV5-4 and TRBJ2-2; D possibly corresponds to TRBD2 (6 bases). The source material was naive CD4+ T cells from blood. The CDR3 region is CASSKPGLTGELFF. The CDR3 DNA is TGTGCCAGCAGCAAGCCCGGACTAACCGGGGAGCTGTTTTTT. The full variable domain, in which reference TRBV5-4 and TRBJ2-2 provide the parts outside the CDR3, is ETGVTQSPTHLIKTRGQQVTLRCSSQSGHNTVSWYQQALGQGPQFIFQYYREEENGRGNFPPRFSGLQFPNYSSELNVNALELDDSALYLCASSKPGLTGELFFGEGSRLTVL.